The T cell receptor (beta chain) described here comes from a study of T cell changes during pregnancy in multiple sclerosis. Germline loops: CDR1 MDHEN, CDR2 SYDVKM. CDR3 length equals 14 residues. J was trimmed by 3 bases and V by 8 bases; bases with no gene match: 5. Assay used: immunoSEQ multiplex PCR; TCRdb lists only in-frame clones, some missing. The profile covers approximately 52,000 clones, with around 92% appearing a single time and about 0.6% taken by the ten largest. Sequencing was performed on CD4+ T cells from peripheral blood mononuclear cells, taken after pregnancy. This sequence joins TRBV28 and TRBJ2-3, with 10 bases matching TRBD2. The receptor was isolated from a female donor with multiple sclerosis, enrolled in a pregnancy study. CDR3 protein: CASCLAGETDTQYF. CDR3 in DNA: TGTGCCAGCTGCCTAGCGGGAGAAACAGATACGCAGTATTTT.